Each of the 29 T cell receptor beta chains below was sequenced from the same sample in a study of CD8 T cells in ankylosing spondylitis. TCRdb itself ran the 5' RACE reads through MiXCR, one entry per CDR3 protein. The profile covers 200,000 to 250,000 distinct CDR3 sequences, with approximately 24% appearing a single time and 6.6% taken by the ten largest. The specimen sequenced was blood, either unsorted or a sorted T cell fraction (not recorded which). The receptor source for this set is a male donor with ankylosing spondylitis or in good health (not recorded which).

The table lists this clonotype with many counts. CDR3 region: CASSLSRGFGANVLTF. CDR3 DNA: TGTGCCAGCAGTTTATCCCGGGGCTTTGGGGCCAACGTCCTGACTTTC. The chain employs TRBV27 and TRBJ2-6; D assignment may be TRBD1 or TRBD2 (5 bases each). CDR1 and CDR2 (germline): MNHEY, SMNVEV (reference sequence). This CDR3 spans 16 amino acids. V lost 0 bases, J lost 3 bases, and 9 bases lay in between.

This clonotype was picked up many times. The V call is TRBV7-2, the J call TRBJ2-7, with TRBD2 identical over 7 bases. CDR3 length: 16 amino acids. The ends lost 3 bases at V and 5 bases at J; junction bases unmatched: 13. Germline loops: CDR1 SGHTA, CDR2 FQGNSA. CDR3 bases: TGTGCCAGCAGCTTCACAAGACTAGCCGGGCAGGACGAGCAGTACTTC. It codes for CASSFTRLAGQDEQYF. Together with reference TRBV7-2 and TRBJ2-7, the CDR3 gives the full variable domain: GAGVSQSPSNKVTEKGKDVELRCDPISGHTALYWYRQSLGQGLEFLIYFQGNSAPDKSGLPSDRFSAERTGGSVSTLTIQRTQQEDSAVYLCASSFTRLAGQDEQYFGPGTRLTVT.

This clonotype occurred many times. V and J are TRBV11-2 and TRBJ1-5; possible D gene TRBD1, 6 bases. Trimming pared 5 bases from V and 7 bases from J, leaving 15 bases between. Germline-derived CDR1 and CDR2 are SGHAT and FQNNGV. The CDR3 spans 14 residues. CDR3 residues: CASSRGGGLQPQHF. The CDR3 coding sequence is TGTGCCAGCAGCCGAGGGGGGGGCCTACAGCCCCAGCATTTT.

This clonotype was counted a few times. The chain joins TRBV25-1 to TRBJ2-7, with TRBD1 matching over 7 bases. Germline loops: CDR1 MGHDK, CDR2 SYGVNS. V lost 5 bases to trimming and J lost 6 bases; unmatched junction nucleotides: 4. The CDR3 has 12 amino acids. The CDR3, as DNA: TGTGCCAGCAGTCTGACAGGGACCGAGCAGTACTTC. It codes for CASSLTGTEQYF.

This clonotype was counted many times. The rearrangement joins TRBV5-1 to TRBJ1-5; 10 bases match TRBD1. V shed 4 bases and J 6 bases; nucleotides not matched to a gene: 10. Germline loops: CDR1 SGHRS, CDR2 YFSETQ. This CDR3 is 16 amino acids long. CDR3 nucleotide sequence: TGCGCCAGCAGCCCGGGCGGGACAGGGGAAGGTCAGCCCCAGCATTTT. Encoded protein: CASSPGGTGEGQPQHF.

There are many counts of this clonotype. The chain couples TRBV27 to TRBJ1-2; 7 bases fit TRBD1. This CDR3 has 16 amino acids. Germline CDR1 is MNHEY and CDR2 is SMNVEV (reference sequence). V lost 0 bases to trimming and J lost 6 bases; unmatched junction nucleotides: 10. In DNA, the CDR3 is TGTGCCAGCAGTTTATCATGGGCAGGGGGTCTCGATGGCTACACCTTC. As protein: CASSLSWAGGLDGYTF.

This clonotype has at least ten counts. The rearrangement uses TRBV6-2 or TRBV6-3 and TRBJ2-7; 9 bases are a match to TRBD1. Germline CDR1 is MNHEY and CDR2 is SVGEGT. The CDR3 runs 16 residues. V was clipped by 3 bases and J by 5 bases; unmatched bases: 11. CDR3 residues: CASSYARDRESHEQYF. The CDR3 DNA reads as TGTGCCAGCAGTTATGCCAGGGACAGGGAGTCCCACGAGCAGTACTTC.

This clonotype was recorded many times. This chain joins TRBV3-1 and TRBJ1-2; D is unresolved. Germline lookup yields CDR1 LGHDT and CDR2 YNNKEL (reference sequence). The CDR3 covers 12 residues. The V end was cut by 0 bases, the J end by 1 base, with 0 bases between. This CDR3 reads CASSQDNYGYTF. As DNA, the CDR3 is TGTGCCAGCAGCCAAGATAACTATGGCTACACCTTC.

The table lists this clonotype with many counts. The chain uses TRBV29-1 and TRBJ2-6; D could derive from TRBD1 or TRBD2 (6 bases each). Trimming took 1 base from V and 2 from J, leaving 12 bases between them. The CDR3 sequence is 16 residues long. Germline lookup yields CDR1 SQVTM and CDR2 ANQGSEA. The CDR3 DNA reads TGCAGCGTTGAAGCCTCGGGGGCTCCTGGGGCCAACGTCCTGACTTTC. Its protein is CSVEASGAPGANVLTF.

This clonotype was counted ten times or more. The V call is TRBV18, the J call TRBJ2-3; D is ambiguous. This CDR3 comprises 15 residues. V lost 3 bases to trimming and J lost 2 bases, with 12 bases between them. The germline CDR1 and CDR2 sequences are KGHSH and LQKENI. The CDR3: CASSPVPATTDTQYF. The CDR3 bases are TGTGCCAGCTCACCTGTCCCCGCAACCACAGATACGCAGTATTTT.

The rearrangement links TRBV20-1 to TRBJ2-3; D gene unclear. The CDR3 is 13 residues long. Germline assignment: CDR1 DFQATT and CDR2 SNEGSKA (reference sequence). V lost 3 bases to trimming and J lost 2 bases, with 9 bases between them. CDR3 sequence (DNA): TGCAGTGCTAGGGTTCTGGCCACAGATACGCAGTATTTT. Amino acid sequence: CSARVLATDTQYF.

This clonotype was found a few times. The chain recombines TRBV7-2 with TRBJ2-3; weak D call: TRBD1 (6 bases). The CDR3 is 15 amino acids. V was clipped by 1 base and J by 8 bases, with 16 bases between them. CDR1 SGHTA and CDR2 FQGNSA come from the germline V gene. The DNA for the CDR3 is TGTGCCAGCAGCTTAGAGGTCGGGACAAGGGGTACGCAGTATTTT. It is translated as CASSLEVGTRGTQYF.

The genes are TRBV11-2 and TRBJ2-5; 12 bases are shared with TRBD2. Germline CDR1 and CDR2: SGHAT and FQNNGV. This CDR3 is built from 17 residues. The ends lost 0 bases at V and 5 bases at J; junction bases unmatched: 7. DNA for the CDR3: TGTGCCAGCAGCTTAGAGACTAGCGGGAGTTGGGGGGAGACCCAGTACTTC. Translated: CASSLETSGSWGETQYF.

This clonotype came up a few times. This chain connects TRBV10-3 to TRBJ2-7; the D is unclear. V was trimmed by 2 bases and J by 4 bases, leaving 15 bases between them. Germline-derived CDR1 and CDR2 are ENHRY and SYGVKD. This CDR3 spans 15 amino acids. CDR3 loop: CAISEPHGQKYEQYF. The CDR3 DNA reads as TGTGCCATCAGTGAGCCCCATGGCCAGAAATACGAGCAGTACTTC.

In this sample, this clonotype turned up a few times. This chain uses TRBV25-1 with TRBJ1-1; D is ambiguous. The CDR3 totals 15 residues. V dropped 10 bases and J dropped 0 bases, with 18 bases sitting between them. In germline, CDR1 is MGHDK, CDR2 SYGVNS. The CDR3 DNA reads TGTGCCACCCTGCATTCCGCGGGAGTGAACACTGAAGCTTTCTTT. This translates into CATLHSAGVNTEAFF.

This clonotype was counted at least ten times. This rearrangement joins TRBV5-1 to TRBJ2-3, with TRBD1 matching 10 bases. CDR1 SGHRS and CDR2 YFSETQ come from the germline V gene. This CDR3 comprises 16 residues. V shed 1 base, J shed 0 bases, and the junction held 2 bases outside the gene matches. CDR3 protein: CASSLRDRGSTDTQYF. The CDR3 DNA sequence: TGCGCCAGCAGCTTGCGGGACAGGGGAAGCACAGATACGCAGTATTTT.

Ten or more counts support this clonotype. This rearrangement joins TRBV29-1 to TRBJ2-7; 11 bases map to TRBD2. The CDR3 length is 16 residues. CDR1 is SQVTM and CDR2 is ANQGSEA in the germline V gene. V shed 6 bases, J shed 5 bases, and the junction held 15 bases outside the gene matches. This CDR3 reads CSVFSPSLAGGHEQYF. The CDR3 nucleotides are TGCAGCGTCTTTTCCCCCTCCTTAGCGGGAGGGCACGAGCAGTACTTC.

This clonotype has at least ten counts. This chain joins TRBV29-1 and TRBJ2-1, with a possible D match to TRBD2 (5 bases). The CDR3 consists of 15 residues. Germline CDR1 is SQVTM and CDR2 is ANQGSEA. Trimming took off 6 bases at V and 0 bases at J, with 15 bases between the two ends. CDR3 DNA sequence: TGCAGCGTCAAGGGAGATTCGAGCTCCTACAATGAGCAGTTCTTC. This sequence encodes CSVKGDSSSYNEQFF.

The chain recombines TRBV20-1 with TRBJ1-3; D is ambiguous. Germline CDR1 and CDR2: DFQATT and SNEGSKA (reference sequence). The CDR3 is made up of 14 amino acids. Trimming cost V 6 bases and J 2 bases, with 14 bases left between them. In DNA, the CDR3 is TGCAGTGCCTCACCTGGCAGGCCTGGAAACACCATATATTTT. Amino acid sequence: CSASPGRPGNTIYF.

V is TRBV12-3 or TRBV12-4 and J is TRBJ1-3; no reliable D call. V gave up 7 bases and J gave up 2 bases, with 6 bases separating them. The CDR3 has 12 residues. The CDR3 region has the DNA TGTGCCAGCACCCTGGCTGGAAACACCATATATTTT. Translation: CASTLAGNTIYF.

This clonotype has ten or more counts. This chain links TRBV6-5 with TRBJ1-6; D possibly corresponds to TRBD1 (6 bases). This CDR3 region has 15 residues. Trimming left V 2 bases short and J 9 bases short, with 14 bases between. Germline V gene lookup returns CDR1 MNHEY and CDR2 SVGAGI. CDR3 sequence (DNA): TGTGCCAGCAGTTACATCCCGGACAGTGGTTCACCCCTCCACTTT. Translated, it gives CASSYIPDSGSPLHF.

CDR3 DNA sequence: TGCAGCGTGGGGGTAGCGGTAGAGACCCAGTACTTC. It translates to CSVGVAVETQYF. The V gene is TRBV29-1, the J gene TRBJ2-5; the D gene is possibly TRBD2 (6 bases). The V gene's germline CDR1 is SQVTM and CDR2 ANQGSEA. The CDR3 spans 12 residues. V lost 6 bases and J 4 bases, leaving 12 bases between the germline ends. Together with reference TRBV29-1 and TRBJ2-5, the CDR3 gives the full variable domain: SAVISQKPSRDICQRGTSLTIQCQVDSQVTMMFWYRQQPGQSLTLIATANQGSEATYESGFVIDKFPISRPNLTFSTLTVSNMSPEDSSIYLCSVGVAVETQYFGPGTRLLVL.

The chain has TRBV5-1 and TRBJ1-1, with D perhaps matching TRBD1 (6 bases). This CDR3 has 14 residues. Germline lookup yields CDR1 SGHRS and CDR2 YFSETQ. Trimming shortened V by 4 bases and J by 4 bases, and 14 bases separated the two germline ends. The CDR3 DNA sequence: TGCGCCAGCAGCGGTACAGGGCGGTCCACTGAAGCTTTCTTT. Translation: CASSGTGRSTEAFF.

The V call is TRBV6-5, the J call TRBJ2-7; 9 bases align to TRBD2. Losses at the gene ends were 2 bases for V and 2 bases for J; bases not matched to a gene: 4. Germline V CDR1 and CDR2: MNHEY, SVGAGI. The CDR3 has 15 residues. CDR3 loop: CASSYRLAVTYEQYF. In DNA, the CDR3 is TGTGCCAGCAGTTACCGACTAGCGGTGACCTACGAGCAGTACTTC.

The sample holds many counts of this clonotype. CDR3 protein: CASSPGWPAQYF. DNA for the CDR3: TGTGCCAGCAGCCCTGGTTGGCCGGCCCAGTACTTC. V gene TRBV6-5 combines with J gene TRBJ2-5; unclear D gene. Trimming stripped 6 bases from V and 9 bases from J, with 14 bases between. Germline V lookup: CDR1 MNHEY, CDR2 SVGAGI. The CDR3 runs 12 residues.

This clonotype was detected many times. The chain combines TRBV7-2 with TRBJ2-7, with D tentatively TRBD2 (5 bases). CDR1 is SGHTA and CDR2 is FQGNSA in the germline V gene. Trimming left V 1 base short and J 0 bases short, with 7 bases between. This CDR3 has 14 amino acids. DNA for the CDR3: TGTGCCAGCAGCTTAGAGGACTTCTCCTACGAGCAGTACTTC. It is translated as CASSLEDFSYEQYF.

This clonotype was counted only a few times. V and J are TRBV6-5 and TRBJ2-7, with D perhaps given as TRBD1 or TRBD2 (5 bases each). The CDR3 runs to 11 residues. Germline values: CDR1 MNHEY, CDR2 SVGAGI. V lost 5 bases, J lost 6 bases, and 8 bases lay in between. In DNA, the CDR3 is TGTGCCAGCAGTGGGGGATCCGAGCAGTACTTC. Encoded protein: CASSGGSEQYF.

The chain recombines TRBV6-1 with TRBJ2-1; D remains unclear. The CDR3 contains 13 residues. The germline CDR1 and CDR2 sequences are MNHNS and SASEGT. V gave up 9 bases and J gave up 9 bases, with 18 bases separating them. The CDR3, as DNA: TGTGCCAGTGAAGAGAGTTTTTTGGGTGAGCAGTTCTTC. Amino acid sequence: CASEESFLGEQFF.

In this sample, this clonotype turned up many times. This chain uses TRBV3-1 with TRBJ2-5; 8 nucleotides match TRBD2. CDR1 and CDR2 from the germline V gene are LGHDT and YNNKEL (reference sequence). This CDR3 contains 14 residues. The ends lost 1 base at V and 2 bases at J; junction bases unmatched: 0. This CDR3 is CASSQAGGQETQYF. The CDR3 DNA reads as TGTGCCAGCAGCCAAGCGGGAGGGCAAGAGACCCAGTACTTC.